The TCR beta chain under discussion was sequenced for a study of T cell changes during pregnancy in multiple sclerosis. This clone was seen just once. Sequenced by immunoSEQ multiplex PCR; TCRdb stores in-frame clones only, minus some. The data hold about 110,000 clones, with roughly 92% observed a single time. The CDR3 length is 14 residues. Losses at the gene ends were 1 base for V and 5 bases for J; bases not matched to a gene: 4. Germline V CDR1 and CDR2: SGHNT, YENEEA. This chain joins TRBV11-3 and TRBJ2-7; the match to TRBD1 covers 8 bases. The origin of this receptor is a female donor with multiple sclerosis, enrolled in a pregnancy study. The sample here was peripheral blood, taken after pregnancy. CDR3 residues: CASSLGQGAHEQYF. The DNA of the CDR3 is TGTGCCAGCAGCTTAGGTCAGGGGGCCCACGAGCAGTACTTC. Looking up the rest from reference TRBV11-3 and TRBJ2-7 gives the full variable domain: EAGVVQSPRYKIIEKKQPVAFWCNPISGHNTLYWYLQNLGQGPELLIRYENEEAVDDSQLPKDRFSAERLKGVDSTLKIQPAELGDSAVYLCASSLGQGAHEQYFGPGTRLTVT.